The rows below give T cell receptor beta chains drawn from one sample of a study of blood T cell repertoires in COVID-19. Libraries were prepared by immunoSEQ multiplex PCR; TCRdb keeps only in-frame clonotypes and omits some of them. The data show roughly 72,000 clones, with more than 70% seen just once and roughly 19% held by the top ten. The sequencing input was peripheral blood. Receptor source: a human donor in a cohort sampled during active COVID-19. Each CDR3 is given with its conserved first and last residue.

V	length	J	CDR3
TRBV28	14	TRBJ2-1	CASTDREPYNEQFF
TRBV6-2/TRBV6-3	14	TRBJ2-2	CASSSLERSGELFF
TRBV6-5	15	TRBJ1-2	CASSSQGRINYGYTF
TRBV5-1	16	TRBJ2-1	CASSANAGGNYNEQFF
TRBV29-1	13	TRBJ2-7	CSVEVDSNYEQYF
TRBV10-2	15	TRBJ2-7	CASSEGRVHSYEQYF
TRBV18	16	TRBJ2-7	CASSERKREINYEQYF
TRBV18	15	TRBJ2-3	CASSLIGGPTDTQYF
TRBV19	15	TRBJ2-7	CASRRGQQNSYEQYF
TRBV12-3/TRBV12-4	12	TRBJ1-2	CASSPIGGGYTF
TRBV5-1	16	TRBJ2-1	CASSLTTRSSYNEQFF
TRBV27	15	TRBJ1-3	CASSLGRQGGNTIYF
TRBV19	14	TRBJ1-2	CASDPTGTNYGYTF
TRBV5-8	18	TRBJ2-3	CASSLFQRGGRGTDTQYF
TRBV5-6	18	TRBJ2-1	CASSYDRDGTRSYNEQFF